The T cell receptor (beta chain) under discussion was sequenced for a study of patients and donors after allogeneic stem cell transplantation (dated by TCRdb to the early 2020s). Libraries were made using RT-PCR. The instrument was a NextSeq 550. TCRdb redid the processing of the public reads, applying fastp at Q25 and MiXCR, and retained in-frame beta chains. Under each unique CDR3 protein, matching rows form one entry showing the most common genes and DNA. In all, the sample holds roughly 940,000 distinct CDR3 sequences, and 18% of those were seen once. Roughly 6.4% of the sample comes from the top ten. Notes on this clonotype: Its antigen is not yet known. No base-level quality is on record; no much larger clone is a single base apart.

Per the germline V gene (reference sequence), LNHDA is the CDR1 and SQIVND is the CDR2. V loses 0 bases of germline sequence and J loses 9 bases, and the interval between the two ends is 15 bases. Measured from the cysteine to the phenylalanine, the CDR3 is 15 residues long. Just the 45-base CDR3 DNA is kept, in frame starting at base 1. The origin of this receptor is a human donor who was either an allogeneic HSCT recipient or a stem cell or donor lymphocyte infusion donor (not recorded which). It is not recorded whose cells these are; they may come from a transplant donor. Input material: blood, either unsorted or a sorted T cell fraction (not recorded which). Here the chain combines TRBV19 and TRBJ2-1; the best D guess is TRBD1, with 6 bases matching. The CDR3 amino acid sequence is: CASSIEGQATGEQFF. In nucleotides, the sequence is TGTGCCAGTAGTATAGAGGGACAAGCCACCGGTGAGCAGTTCTTC. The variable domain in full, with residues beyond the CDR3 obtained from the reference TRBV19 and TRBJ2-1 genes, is DGGITQSPKYLFRKEGQNVTLSCEQNLNHDAMYWYRQDPGQGLRLIYYSQIVNDFQKGDIAEGYSVSREKKESFPLTVTSAQKNPTAFYLCASSIEGQATGEQFFGPGTRLTVL.